Sequencing of this TCR beta chain was carried out in a study of CD8 T cells in ankylosing spondylitis. Researchers built TCR beta libraries using quantitative 5'-RACE with molecular barcodes. In TCRdb, the 5' RACE reads were re-called with MiXCR into one record per CDR3 protein. The sample yields roughly 120,000 distinct CDR3 sequences, approximately 13% seen once. This clonotype was found a few times. The V gene's germline CDR1 is SGHRS and CDR2 YFSETQ. CDR3 size: 20 residues. Trimming at V came to 4 bases and at J to 0 bases, leaving 16 bases not matched to a gene. Material for sequencing was blood, either unsorted or a sorted T cell fraction (not recorded which). The clonotype comes from a female donor with ankylosing spondylitis or in good health (not recorded which). This sequence joins TRBV5-1 and TRBJ2-6; TRBD1 matches at 7 bases. This CDR3 is CASSKTWFEGGSSGANVLTF. Written as DNA, the CDR3 is TGCGCCAGCAGCAAGACTTGGTTTGAAGGGGGCAGCTCTGGGGCCAACGTCCTGACTTTC.